This T cell receptor beta chain came from a study of OX40 agonist ivuxolimab in advanced cancers. Study information: While on treatment, patients had intravenous ivuxolimab at 0.01 to 10 mg/kg every 2 weeks. Participants could have had prior anti-PD-1, anti-PD-L1 or anti-CTLA-4 therapy, and around 40% had some. General study points: Antigen targets of the expanded peripheral T cells went undetermined.

The germline V gene has CDR1 SGHVS and CDR2 FNYEAQ. The germline V and J ends were trimmed by 1 base and 2 bases, with 19 bases remaining between them. The CDR3 contains 18 residues. Any history of autoimmune disease or systemic immunosuppression disqualified patients. Clones were read by immunoSEQ multiplex PCR, and TCRdb kept only the in-frame ones, dropping some. The table shows 59,000 or so clones, with around 87% occurring only once. Note on this clone: Its antigen is not known.

This TCR was sampled from an adult with an advanced solid tumor such as melanoma, head and neck, liver or kidney cancer. The V and J genes are TRBV7-6 and TRBJ2-3, with a possible D match to TRBD1 (5 bases). Sequences were derived from CD4+ or CD8+ T cells sorted from blood, sampled in a trial of the OX40 agonist ivuxolimab. This CDR3 reads CASSLGWGRATFTDTQYF. The DNA for the CDR3 is TGTGCCAGCAGCTTAGGGTGGGGCAGGGCAACTTTCACAGATACGCAGTATTTT. Filled out from reference TRBV7-6 and TRBJ2-3, the complete variable domain reads GAGVSQSPRYKVTKRGQDVALRCDPISGHVSLYWYRQALGQGPEFLTYFNYEAQQDKSGLPNDRFSAERPEGSISTLTIQRTEQRDSAMYRCASSLGWGRATFTDTQYFGPGTRLTVL.